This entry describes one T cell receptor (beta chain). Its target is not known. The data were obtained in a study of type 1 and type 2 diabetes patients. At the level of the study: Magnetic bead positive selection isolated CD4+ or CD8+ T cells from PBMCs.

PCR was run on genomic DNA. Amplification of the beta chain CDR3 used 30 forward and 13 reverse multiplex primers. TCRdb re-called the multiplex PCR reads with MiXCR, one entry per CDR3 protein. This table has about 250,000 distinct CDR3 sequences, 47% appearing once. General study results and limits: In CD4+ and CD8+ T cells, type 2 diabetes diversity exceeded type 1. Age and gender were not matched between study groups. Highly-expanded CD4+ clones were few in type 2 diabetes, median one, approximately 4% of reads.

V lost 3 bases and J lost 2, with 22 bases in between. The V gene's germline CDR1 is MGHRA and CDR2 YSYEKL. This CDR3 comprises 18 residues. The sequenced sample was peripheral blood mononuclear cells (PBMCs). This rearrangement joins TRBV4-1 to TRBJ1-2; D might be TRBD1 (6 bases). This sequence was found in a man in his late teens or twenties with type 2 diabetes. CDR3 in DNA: TGCGCCAGCAGCCACCATACAACAGGGCTGAAACCAAACTATGGCTACACCTTC. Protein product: CASSHHTTGLKPNYGYTF.